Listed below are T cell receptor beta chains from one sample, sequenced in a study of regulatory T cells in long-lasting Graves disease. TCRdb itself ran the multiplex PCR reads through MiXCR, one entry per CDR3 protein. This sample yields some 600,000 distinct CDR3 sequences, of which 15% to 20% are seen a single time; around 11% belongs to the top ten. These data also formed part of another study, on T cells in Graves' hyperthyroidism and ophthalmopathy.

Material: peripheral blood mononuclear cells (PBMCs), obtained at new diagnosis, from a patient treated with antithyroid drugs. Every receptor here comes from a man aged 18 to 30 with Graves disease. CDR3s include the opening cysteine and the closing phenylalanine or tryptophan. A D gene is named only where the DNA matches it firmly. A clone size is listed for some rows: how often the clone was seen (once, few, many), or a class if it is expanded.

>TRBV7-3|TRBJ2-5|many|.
CASSEGGRGGETQYF
TGTGCCAGCAGCGAGGGAGGCAGGGGCGGAGAGACCCAGTACTTC
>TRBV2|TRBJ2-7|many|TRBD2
CASTVLAGGPREQYF
TGTGCCAGCACCGTCCTAGCGGGAGGGCCTCGCGAGCAGTACTTC
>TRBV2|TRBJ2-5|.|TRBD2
CASHVLGRVLLAEEETQYF
TGTGCCAGCCATGTGCTTGGGCGTGTTCTACTAGCGGAAGAAGAGACCCAGTACTTC
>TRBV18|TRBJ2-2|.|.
CASSPPMGGQTMNTGELFF
TGTGCCAGCTCACCACCGATGGGGGGCCAAACCATGAACACCGGGGAGCTGTTTTTT
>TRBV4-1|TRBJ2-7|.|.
CASSQDPPTTLYEQYF
TGCGCCAGCAGCCAAGATCCCCCGACAACCCTCTACGAGCAGTACTTC
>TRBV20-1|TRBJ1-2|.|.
CSATMQGNYGYTF
TGCAGTGCAACTATGCAGGGGAACTATGGCTACACCTTC
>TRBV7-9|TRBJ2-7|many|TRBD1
CASSPRDSESSYEQYF
TGTGCCAGCAGCCCTCGGGACAGCGAAAGCTCCTACGAGCAGTACTTC
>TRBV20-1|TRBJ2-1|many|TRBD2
CSARTSGYNEQFF
TGCAGTGCGCGGACTAGCGGATACAATGAGCAGTTCTTC
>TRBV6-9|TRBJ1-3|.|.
CASSYSQDSGNTIYF
TGTGCCAGCAGTTACTCCCAGGATTCTGGAAACACCATATATTTT
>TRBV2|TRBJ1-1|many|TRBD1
CASRWDRVMNTEAFF
TGTGCCAGCAGATGGGACAGGGTAATGAACACTGAAGCTTTCTTT
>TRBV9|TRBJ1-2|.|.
CASSAQNGYTF
TGTGCCAGCAGCGCTCAGAATGGCTACACCTTC
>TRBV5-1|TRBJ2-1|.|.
CASSLKRPETPHNEQFF
TGCGCCAGCAGCTTAAAACGGCCAGAAACCCCACACAATGAGCAGTTCTTC
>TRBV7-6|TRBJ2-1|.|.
CASSLLYSNEQFF
TGTGCCAGCAGCCTCTTATACTCCAATGAGCAGTTCTTC
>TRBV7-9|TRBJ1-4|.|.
CASSASDRKAGKEKLFF
TGTGCCAGCAGCGCCAGTGATAGGAAGGCGGGGAAAGAAAAACTGTTTTTT
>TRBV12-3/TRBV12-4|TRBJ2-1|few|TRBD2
CASSYSKAGDNEQFF
TGTGCCAGCAGTTATAGCAAAGCGGGAGACAATGAGCAGTTCTTC
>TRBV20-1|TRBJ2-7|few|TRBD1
CSARDRDRGFYEQYF
TGCAGTGCTAGAGATCGGGACAGGGGATTCTACGAGCAGTACTTC
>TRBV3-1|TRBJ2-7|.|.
CASSRNGVPVYEQYF
TGTGCCAGCAGCAGGAACGGGGTCCCGGTCTACGAGCAGTACTTC
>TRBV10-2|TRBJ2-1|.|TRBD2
CASSQLAENEQFF
TGCGCCAGCAGCCAACTAGCGGAAAATGAGCAGTTCTTC
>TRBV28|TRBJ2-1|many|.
CASSFGPQFF
TGTGCCAGCAGTTTTGGTCCTCAGTTCTTC
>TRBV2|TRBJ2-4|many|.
CASRDPRLAKNIQYF
TGTGCCAGCAGAGATCCTAGACTAGCCAAAAACATTCAGTACTTC
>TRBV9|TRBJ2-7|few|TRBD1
CASGTGVSYEQYF
TGTGCCAGCGGGACAGGGGTTTCCTACGAGCAGTACTTC
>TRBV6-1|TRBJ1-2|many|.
CASRGRTVSPNYGYTF
TGTGCCAGTAGGGGACGGACGGTCTCACCGAACTATGGCTACACCTTC
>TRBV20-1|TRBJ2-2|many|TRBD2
CSAATSGSATRELFF
TGCAGTGCTGCAACTAGCGGGAGCGCCACCAGGGAGCTGTTTTTT
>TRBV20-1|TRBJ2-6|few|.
CSARPFGRNSGANVLTF
TGCAGTGCTAGACCTTTTGGCCGGAACTCTGGGGCCAACGTCCTGACTTTC
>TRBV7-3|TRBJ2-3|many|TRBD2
CASSPEVNSGRFF
TGTGCCAGCAGCCCCGAGGTTAATAGCGGGAGGTTTTTC
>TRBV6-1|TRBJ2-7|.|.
CASSGGWDSSYEQYF
TGTGCCAGCAGTGGAGGGTGGGACTCTTCCTACGAGCAGTACTTC
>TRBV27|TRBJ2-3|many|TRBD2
CASLCPGLEYHTDTQYF
TGTGCCAGCCTTTGTCCGGGACTAGAATACCACACAGATACGCAGTATTTT
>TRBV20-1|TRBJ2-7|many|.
CSAREEGHRYEQYF
TGCAGTGCTAGAGAAGAGGGCCATCGCTACGAGCAGTACTTC
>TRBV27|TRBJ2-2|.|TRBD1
CASSLYRGGTGELFF
TGTGCCAGCAGTCTCTACAGGGGTGGGACCGGGGAGCTGTTTTTT
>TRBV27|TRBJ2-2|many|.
CASSFLGHGTGELFF
TGTGCCAGCAGTTTCTTGGGGCACGGCACCGGGGAGCTGTTTTTT
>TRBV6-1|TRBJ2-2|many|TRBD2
CASSEWLAGAGELFF
TGTGCCAGCAGTGAGTGGCTAGCGGGAGCCGGGGAGCTGTTTTTT
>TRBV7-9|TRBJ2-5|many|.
CASSLVWINDQETQYF
TGTGCCAGCAGCTTAGTTTGGATCAATGACCAAGAGACCCAGTACTTC
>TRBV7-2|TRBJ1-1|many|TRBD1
CASSPTTGTGATFF
TGTGCCAGCAGCCCCACGACCGGGACAGGGGCGACTTTCTTT
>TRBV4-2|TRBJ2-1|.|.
CASSQDTGNEQFF
TGTGCCAGCAGCCAAGATACGGGCAATGAGCAGTTCTTC
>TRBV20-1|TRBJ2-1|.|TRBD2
CSARDGTSADDEQFF
TGCAGTGCTAGGGACGGGACTAGCGCCGACGATGAGCAGTTCTTC
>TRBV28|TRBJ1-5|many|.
CASSLYQGQPQHF
TGTGCCAGCAGTTTATACCAGGGACAGCCCCAGCATTTT
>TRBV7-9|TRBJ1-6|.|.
CASSQSSGDSPLHF
TGTGCCAGCAGCCAGTCCAGTGGTGATTCACCCCTCCACTTT
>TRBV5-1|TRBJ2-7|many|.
CASSNGGLYEQYF
TGCGCCAGCAGCAATGGAGGGCTCTACGAGCAGTACTTC
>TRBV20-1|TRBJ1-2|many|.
CSATSLSGASLGYTF
TGCAGTGCTACGTCTCTTTCGGGGGCTTCCCTTGGCTACACCTTC
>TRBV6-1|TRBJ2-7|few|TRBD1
CASSPRQGAVFF
TGTGCCAGCAGCCCTAGACAGGGGGCGGTTTTCTTC